One and the same sample provided the 30 T cell receptor beta chains below, sequenced in a study of human T cells and chemical hapten exposure. Time point: patch test 1, 2 weeks after DPC sensitization. Treatment meaning: therapeutic diphenylcyclopropenone sensitization with weekly scalp DPC. In TCRdb, the RACE reads were re-called with MiXCR into one record per CDR3 protein. Counted here are 300,000 to 450,000 distinct CDR3 sequences, 4.8% occurring once; the ten biggest clones make up 2% to 2.5%. The specimen was whole blood, collected in connection with sensitization to the hapten diphenylcyclopropenone (DPC). The receptors stem from a woman in her 50s with alopecia areata. Some clones in this sample may be carry-over from other donors' samples.

The V gene is TRBV29-1, the J gene TRBJ1-2; D ambiguous. The CDR3 covers 12 residues. The germline V and J ends were trimmed by 5 bases and 6 bases, with 13 bases remaining between them. Germline V CDR1 and CDR2: SQVTM, ANQGSEA. CDR3 coding DNA: TGCAGCGTTAGTGGGCGGATCAATGGCTACACCTTC. It yields the protein CSVSGRINGYTF.

The chain employs TRBV4-3 and TRBJ1-1, with D possibly being TRBD1 (5 bases). The V gene's germline CDR1 is LGHNA and CDR2 YSLEER. V lost 0 bases to trimming and J lost 7 bases, with 21 bases between them. The CDR3 runs to 17 residues. The CDR3: CASSQDPHGQVGNEAFF. As DNA, the CDR3 is TGCGCCAGCAGCCAAGATCCTCATGGACAAGTGGGGAATGAAGCTTTCTTT.

Only a few counts were recorded for this clonotype. This chain uses TRBV7-3 with TRBJ2-7, with 10 bases aligning to TRBD1. This CDR3 comprises 15 residues. The ends lost 5 bases at V and 2 bases at J; junction bases unmatched: 6. From germline, CDR1 is SGHTA and CDR2 FQGTGA. As DNA, the CDR3 is TGTGCCAGCAGCCCGACCGGGACAGGGGCCTACGAGCAGTACTTC. As protein: CASSPTGTGAYEQYF.

This clonotype has just a few counts. This chain connects TRBV5-1 to TRBJ2-7, with unresolved D. The CDR3 spans 14 residues. Trimming removed 4 bases from V and 6 bases from J, with 17 bases in between. Germline CDR1 and CDR2: SGHRS and YFSETQ. The CDR3 is CASSPLRAVGEQYF. DNA for the CDR3: TGCGCCAGCAGCCCTCTCCGCGCGGTTGGCGAGCAGTACTTC. Full variable domain (missing parts from reference TRBV5-1 and TRBJ2-7): KAGVTQTPRYLIKTRGQQVTLSCSPISGHRSVSWYQQTPGQGLQFLFEYFSETQRNKGNFPGRFSGRQFSNSRSEMNVSTLELGDSALYLCASSPLRAVGEQYFGPGTRLTVT.

The sample holds many counts of this clonotype. The chain carries TRBV6-2 or TRBV6-3 and TRBJ2-6; D uncertain. V lost 6 bases and J lost 3, with 3 bases in between. CDR1 is MNHEY and CDR2 is SVGEGT in the germline V gene. CDR3 length equals 12 residues. This chain's CDR3 is CASSDGANVLTF. CDR3 nucleotides: TGTGCCAGCAGCGATGGGGCCAACGTCCTGACTTTC.

This clonotype was counted at least ten times. The DNA of the CDR3 is TGTGCCAGCAGTTTTCTGGAGCGGGAAGCTTTCTTT. Encoded protein: CASSFLEREAFF. The chain has TRBV28 and TRBJ1-1, with D unresolved. The germline gives CDR1 MDHEN, CDR2 SYDVKM. Between the trimmed V and J ends, which lost 3 bases and 8 bases, there was a span of 10 bases. CDR3 length: 12 residues. Drawing the rest from reference TRBV28 and TRBJ1-1, the complete variable domain is DVKVTQSSRYLVKRTGEKVFLECVQDMDHENMFWYRQDPGLGLRLIYFSYDVKMKEKGDIPEGYSVSREKKERFSLILESASTNQTSMYLCASSFLEREAFFGQGTRLTVV.

This clonotype was seen at least ten times. This rearrangement joins TRBV3-1 to TRBJ2-7; D not resolved. CDR3 length equals 12 residues. V was shortened by 2 bases and J by 3 bases, with 5 bases between the two germline ends. Germline V gene sequence: CDR1 LGHDT, CDR2 YNNKEL (reference sequence). The CDR3 coding sequence is TGTGCCAGCAGCCAAAGGAGCTACGAGCAGTACTTC. It translates to CASSQRSYEQYF.

This clonotype has at least ten counts. V and J are TRBV20-1 and TRBJ2-7; 7 nucleotides match TRBD1. After removal of 6 bases from V and 7 bases from J, the junction contained 9 bases not matched to a gene. Germline V gene data show CDR1 as DFQATT and CDR2 as SNEGSKA (reference sequence). This CDR3 is built from 12 residues. The DNA for the CDR3 is TGCAGTGCAGCCGACAGGGCAGAAGAGCAGTACTTC. This translates into CSAADRAEEQYF.

The V call is TRBV6-4, the J call TRBJ2-2; D is unclear. The CDR3 length is 14 residues. V was pared by 7 bases and J by 4 bases, with 13 bases between. Per the germline V gene, CDR1 is MRHNA and CDR2 is SNTAGT. The CDR3 protein is CASMVQAGTGELFF. Here the CDR3 DNA reads TGTGCCAGCATGGTTCAGGCTGGCACCGGGGAGCTGTTTTTT.

This clonotype was detected many times. V gene TRBV7-9 combines with J gene TRBJ2-5; D uncertain. Germline V CDR1 and CDR2: SEHNR, FQNEAQ (reference sequence). V was trimmed by 5 bases and J by 5 bases, leaving 21 bases between them. The CDR3 sequence is 16 residues long. CDR3 residues: CASSPPVRVGRETQYF. For the CDR3, the DNA is TGTGCCAGCAGCCCCCCTGTTCGAGTAGGCCGGGAGACCCAGTACTTC.

In its sample, this clonotype was seen a few times. The rearrangement joins TRBV7-2 to TRBJ2-7; D remains unclear. Trimming stripped 7 bases from V and 12 bases from J, with 10 bases between. The CDR3 totals 9 residues. CDR1 SGHTA and CDR2 FQGNSA come from the germline V gene. The CDR3 region has the DNA TGTGCCAGCACCATGGCATGGTACTTC. Its translation: CASTMAWYF.

This chain uses TRBV9 with TRBJ1-6; D is unclear. The ends were cut back, 0 bases at V and 7 bases at J, with 8 bases in the middle. The CDR3 loop spans 14 amino acids. Germline values: CDR1 SGDLS, CDR2 YYNGEE. CDR3 in amino acids: CASSVVAVNSPLHF. The CDR3 coding sequence is TGTGCCAGCAGCGTAGTAGCGGTAAATTCACCCCTCCACTTT.

The J gene is TRBJ2-7, the V gene TRBV28, with TRBD1 as a possible D gene (6 bases). The CDR3 consists of 13 residues. The germline V gene has CDR1 MDHEN and CDR2 SYDVKM. The V end lost 8 bases, the J end lost 0 bases, and 11 bases lay between the germline ends. CDR3: CASGTPSSYEQYF. CDR3 DNA: TGTGCCAGCGGGACACCATCCTCCTACGAGCAGTACTTC.

The sample holds many counts of this clonotype. J is TRBJ2-2 and V is TRBV3-1; TRBD1 aligns across 8 bases. V dropped 3 bases and J dropped 2; count of bases not matched to a gene: 5. The germline V gene has CDR1 LGHDT and CDR2 YNNKEL (reference sequence). The CDR3 covers 16 residues. DNA of the CDR3: TGTGCCAGCAGCCAGGTGACAGGGGAAAACACCGGGGAGCTGTTTTTT. As protein: CASSQVTGENTGELFF.

This clonotype was counted between two and nine times. The chain couples TRBV6-6 to TRBJ2-1; TRBD2 matches at 9 bases. J gave up 9 bases and V 3 bases, and 6 bases lay outside the gene matches. Germline-derived CDR1 and CDR2 are MNHNY and SVGAGI (reference sequence). There are 14 residues in the CDR3. CDR3 DNA sequence: TGTGCCAGCAGTTATAGCGGGAGCACGGGTGAGCAGTTCTTC. Translating it yields CASSYSGSTGEQFF.

Many counts were recorded for this clonotype. This chain uses TRBV5-5 with TRBJ2-3, with TRBD1 as a possible D gene (6 bases). The CDR3 loop spans 14 amino acids. Germline loops: CDR1 SGHKS, CDR2 YYEKEE (reference sequence). V lost 2 bases, J lost 2 bases, and 9 bases lay in between. This chain's CDR3 is CASSLRDTTDTQYF. Here the CDR3 DNA reads TGTGCCAGCAGCTTAAGGGACACCACAGATACGCAGTATTTT.

J is TRBJ2-1 and V is TRBV7-2; possible D gene TRBD2, 6 bases. CDR3 length: 14 amino acids. The germline V gene encodes CDR1 SGHTA and CDR2 FQGNSA. V was trimmed by 3 bases and J by 4 bases, leaving 10 bases between them. CDR3 in DNA: TGTGCCAGCAGCTTTCTAGCGTTGTACAATGAGCAGTTCTTC. Its protein product is CASSFLALYNEQFF.

This clonotype came up many times. The chain uses TRBV7-2 and TRBJ2-7; TRBD2 agrees at 10 bases. V gave up 2 bases and J gave up 4 bases; unmatched junction bases: 8. The CDR3 is 16 amino acids. Germline values: CDR1 SGHTA, CDR2 FQGNSA. CDR3 DNA: TGTGCCAGCAGCTTACCCCTACTAGCGGGACAGTACGAGCAGTACTTC. Translated, it gives CASSLPLLAGQYEQYF.

This clonotype was seen a handful of times. The rearrangement links TRBV9 to TRBJ2-3; D is possibly TRBD1 (5 bases). The V gene lost 4 bases and the J gene lost 4 bases, with 13 bases spanning the gap. CDR1 is SGDLS, CDR2 YYNGEE, per germline. The CDR3 has 14 amino acids. In DNA, the CDR3 is TGTGCCAGCAGCCCCCAAGGGGCCCCAGATACGCAGTATTTT. Its protein is CASSPQGAPDTQYF. Variable domain in full (rest from reference TRBV9 and TRBJ2-3): DSGVTQTPKHLITATGQRVTLRCSPRSGDLSVYWYQQSLDQGLQFLIQYYNGEERAKGNILERFSAQQFPDLHSELNLSSLELGDSALYFCASSPQGAPDTQYFGPGTRLTVL.

In this sample, this clonotype turned up many times. Here the CDR3 reads CASSTGTSGGNEQFF. CDR3 DNA: TGTGCCAGCAGTACCGGGACTAGCGGAGGAAATGAGCAGTTCTTC. This rearrangement joins TRBV6-5 to TRBJ2-1; TRBD2 matches 11 bases. CDR3 length: 15 residues. CDR1 MNHEY and CDR2 SVGAGI come from the germline V gene. V shed 5 bases, J shed 7 bases, and the junction held 7 bases outside the gene matches.

This clonotype has at least ten counts. The CDR3 region is CASSWGQVTAGDTQYF. The CDR3 nucleotides are TGCGCCAGCAGCTGGGGACAGGTGACGGCTGGAGATACGCAGTATTTT. The chain couples TRBV5-1 to TRBJ2-3, with 8 bases lining up with TRBD1. The CDR3 covers 16 residues. With 3 bases clipped from V and 5 bases from J, the junction kept 11 bases outside the gene matches. Germline V gene data show CDR1 as SGHRS and CDR2 as YFSETQ.

The chain carries TRBV6-5 and TRBJ1-4; TRBD1 might be the D (6 bases). CDR1 and CDR2 from the germline V gene are MNHEY and SVGAGI. The CDR3 has 16 residues. Trimming left V 0 bases short and J 8 bases short, with 16 bases between. The chain's CDR3 is CASSYSMQGRREKLFF. The CDR3 DNA reads as TGTGCCAGCAGTTACTCGATGCAGGGGAGAAGGGAAAAACTGTTTTTT.

This clonotype was seen a handful of times. The chain has TRBV11-3 and TRBJ2-7, with 10 bases matching TRBD2. CDR3 length: 14 amino acids. Germline V gives CDR1 SGHNT, CDR2 YENEEA. V lost 0 bases, J lost 7 bases, and 3 bases stayed unmatched. The CDR3 spells CASSLEGSGGEQYF. CDR3 DNA sequence: TGTGCCAGCAGCTTAGAAGGTAGCGGGGGGGAGCAGTACTTC.

J is TRBJ2-1 and V is TRBV20-1; no clear D. With 6 bases removed from V and 3 bases from J, the gap between germline ends came to 6 bases. The CDR3 covers 11 residues. In germline, CDR1 is DFQATT, CDR2 SNEGSKA (reference sequence). CDR3 DNA: TGCAGTGCGGGGAACTACAATGAGCAGTTCTTC. This gives the protein CSAGNYNEQFF.

There are many counts of this clonotype. The chain uses TRBV20-1 and TRBJ2-7; D is unresolved. The CDR3 length is 13 residues. Germline CDR1 DFQATT, CDR2 SNEGSKA (reference sequence). Trimming pared 3 bases from V and 6 bases from J, leaving 15 bases between. The CDR3, as DNA: TGCAGTGCTAGCCCACTCGACACGTCCGAGCAGTACTTC. Translated, it gives CSASPLDTSEQYF.

V is TRBV6-2 or TRBV6-3 and J is TRBJ2-6; the D call may be TRBD1 or TRBD2 (5 bases each). V was shortened by 5 bases and J by 0 bases, with 17 bases between the two germline ends. The germline V gene encodes CDR1 MNHEY and CDR2 SVGEGT. The CDR3 is 18 residues long. The CDR3 reads CASSTPGRTSSGANVLTF. The CDR3 DNA sequence: TGTGCCAGCAGTACTCCGGGACGGACCTCCTCTGGGGCCAACGTCCTGACTTTC.

This clonotype was seen ten or more times. The chain joins TRBV18 to TRBJ2-7; D might be TRBD1 (5 bases). The CDR3 spans 14 residues. Per the germline V gene, CDR1 is KGHSH and CDR2 is LQKENI. V shed 5 bases and J shed 5 bases, with 16 bases lying between them. This CDR3 reads CASSKDSLSNEQYF. In DNA form, the CDR3 reads TGTGCCAGCTCAAAAGACAGTCTAAGCAACGAGCAGTACTTC. The complete variable domain, with remaining parts taken from reference TRBV18 and TRBJ2-7, reads NAGVMQNPRHLVRRRGQEARLRCSPMKGHSHVYWYRQLPEEGLKFMVYLQKENIIDESGMPKERFSAEFPKEGPSILRIQQVVRGDSAAYFCASSKDSLSNEQYFGPGTRLTVT.

V is TRBV20-1 and J is TRBJ1-1, with D unclear. V lost 3 bases to trimming and J lost 1 base, with 12 bases between them. Germline V gives CDR1 DFQATT, CDR2 SNEGSKA (reference sequence). CDR3 length equals 14 residues. This CDR3 is CSARPLGKNTEAFF. CDR3 nucleotides: TGCAGTGCTAGGCCCCTGGGCAAGAACACTGAAGCTTTCTTT.

The chain uses TRBV28 and TRBJ1-5; 9 bases align to TRBD1. This CDR3 region has 16 residues. The V segment lost 5 bases and the J segment 3 bases; nucleotides outside the gene matches: 8. Germline lookup yields CDR1 MDHEN and CDR2 SYDVKM. The CDR3 nucleotides read TGTGCCAGCAGTACGACAGGGGGTGAAGTCAATCAGCCCCAGCATTTT. Protein: CASSTTGGEVNQPQHF.

This clonotype appeared a single time. The V and J genes are TRBV4-1 and TRBJ2-1, with D possibly TRBD2 on 6 matching bases. The CDR3 is 16 amino acids. Germline V gene sequence: CDR1 MGHRA, CDR2 YSYEKL. V gave up 4 bases and J gave up 2 bases, with 15 bases separating them. The CDR3 sequence: CASSRFGTGAYNEQFF. DNA of the CDR3: TGCGCCAGCAGCCGCTTTGGGACGGGAGCCTACAATGAGCAGTTCTTC.